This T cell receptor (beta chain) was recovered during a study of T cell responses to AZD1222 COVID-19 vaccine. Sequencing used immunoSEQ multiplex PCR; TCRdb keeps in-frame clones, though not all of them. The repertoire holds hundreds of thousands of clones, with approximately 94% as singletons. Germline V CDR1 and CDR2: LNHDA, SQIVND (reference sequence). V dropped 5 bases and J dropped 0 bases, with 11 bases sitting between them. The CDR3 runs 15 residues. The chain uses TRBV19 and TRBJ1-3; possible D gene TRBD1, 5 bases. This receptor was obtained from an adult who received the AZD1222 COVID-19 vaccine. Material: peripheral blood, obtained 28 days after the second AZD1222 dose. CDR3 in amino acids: CASSSGRISGNTIYF. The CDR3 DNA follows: TGTGCCAGTAGTTCGGGACGGATCTCTGGAAACACCATATATTTT.